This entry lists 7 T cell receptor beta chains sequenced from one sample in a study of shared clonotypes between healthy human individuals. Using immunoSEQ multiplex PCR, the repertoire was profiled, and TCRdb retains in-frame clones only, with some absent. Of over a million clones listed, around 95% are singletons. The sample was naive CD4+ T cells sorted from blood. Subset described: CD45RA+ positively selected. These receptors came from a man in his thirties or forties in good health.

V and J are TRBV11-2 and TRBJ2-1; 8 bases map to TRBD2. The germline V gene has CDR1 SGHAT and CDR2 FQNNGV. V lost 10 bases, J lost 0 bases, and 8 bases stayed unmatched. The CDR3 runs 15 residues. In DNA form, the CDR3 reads TGTGCCATCACCGGGGGGGCGAGCTCCTACAATGAGCAGTTCTTC. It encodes CAITGGASSYNEQFF.

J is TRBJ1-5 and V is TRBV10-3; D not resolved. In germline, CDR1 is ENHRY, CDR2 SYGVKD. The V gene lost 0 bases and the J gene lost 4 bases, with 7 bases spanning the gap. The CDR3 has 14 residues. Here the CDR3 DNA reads TGTGCCATCAGTGAGTCGCTGGGAAATCAGCCCCAGCATTTT. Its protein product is CAISESLGNQPQHF.

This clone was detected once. CDR3 DNA sequence: TGTGCCAGCAGCTTGGGCCACTTAGATAGCAATCAGCCCCAGCATTTT. This codes for CASSLGHLDSNQPQHF. The chain couples TRBV7-9 to TRBJ1-5; D gene uncertain. CDR3 length: 16 amino acids. Germline values: CDR1 SEHNR, CDR2 FQNEAQ (reference sequence). V was pared by 3 bases and J by 0 bases, with 12 bases between.

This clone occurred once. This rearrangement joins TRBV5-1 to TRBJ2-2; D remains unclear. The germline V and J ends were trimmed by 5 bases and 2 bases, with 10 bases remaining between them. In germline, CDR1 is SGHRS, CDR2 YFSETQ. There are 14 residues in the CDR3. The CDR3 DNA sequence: TGCGCCAGCAGGCGGACGGGCAACACCGGGGAGCTGTTTTTT. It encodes CASRRTGNTGELFF.

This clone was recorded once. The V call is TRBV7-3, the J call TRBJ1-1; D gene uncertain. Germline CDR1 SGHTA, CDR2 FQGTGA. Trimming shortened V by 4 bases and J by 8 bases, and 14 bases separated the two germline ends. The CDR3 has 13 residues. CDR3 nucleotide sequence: TGTGCCAGCAGCTCACGGCCACAGCGGGAAGCTTTCTTT. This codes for CASSSRPQREAFF.

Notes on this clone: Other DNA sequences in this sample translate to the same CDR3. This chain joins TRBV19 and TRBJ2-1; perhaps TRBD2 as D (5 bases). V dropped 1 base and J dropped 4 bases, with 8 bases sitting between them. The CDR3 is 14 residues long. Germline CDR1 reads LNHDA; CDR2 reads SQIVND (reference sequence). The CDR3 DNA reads TGTGCCAGTAGTATAGTGAGCGGTTACAATGAGCAGTTCTTC. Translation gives CASSIVSGYNEQFF.

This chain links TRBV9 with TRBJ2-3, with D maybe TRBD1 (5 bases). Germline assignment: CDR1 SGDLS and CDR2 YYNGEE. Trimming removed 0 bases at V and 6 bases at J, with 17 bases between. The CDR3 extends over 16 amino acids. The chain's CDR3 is CASSVVPGPIADTQYF. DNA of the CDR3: TGTGCCAGCAGCGTAGTCCCAGGGCCAATCGCCGATACGCAGTATTTT.